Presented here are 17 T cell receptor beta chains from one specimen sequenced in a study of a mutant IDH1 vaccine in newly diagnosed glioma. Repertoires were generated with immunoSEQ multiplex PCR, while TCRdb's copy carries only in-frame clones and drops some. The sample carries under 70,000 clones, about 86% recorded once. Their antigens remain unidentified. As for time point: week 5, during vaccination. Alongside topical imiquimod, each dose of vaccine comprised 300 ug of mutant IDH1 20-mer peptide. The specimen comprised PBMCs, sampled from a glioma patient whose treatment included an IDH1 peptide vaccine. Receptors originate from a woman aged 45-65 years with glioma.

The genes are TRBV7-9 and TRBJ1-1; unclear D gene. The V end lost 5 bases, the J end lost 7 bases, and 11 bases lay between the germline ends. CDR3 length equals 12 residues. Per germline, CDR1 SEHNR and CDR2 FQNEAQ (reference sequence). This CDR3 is CASSPTTNEAFF. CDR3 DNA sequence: TGTGCCAGCAGCCCTACTACGAATGAAGCTTTCTTT.

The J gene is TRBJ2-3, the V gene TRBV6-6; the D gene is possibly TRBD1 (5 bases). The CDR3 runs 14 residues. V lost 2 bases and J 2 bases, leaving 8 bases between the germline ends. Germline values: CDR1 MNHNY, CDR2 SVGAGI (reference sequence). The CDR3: CASSYLDTTDTQYF. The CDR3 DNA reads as TGTGCCAGCAGTTACCTGGACACCACAGATACGCAGTATTTT.

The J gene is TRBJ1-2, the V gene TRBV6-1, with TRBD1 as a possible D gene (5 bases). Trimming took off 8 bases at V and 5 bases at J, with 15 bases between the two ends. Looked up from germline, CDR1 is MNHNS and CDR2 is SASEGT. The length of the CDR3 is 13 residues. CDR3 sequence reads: CASSPSGGYGYTF. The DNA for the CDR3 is TGTGCCAGCTCACCTTCGGGGGGTTATGGCTACACCTTC.

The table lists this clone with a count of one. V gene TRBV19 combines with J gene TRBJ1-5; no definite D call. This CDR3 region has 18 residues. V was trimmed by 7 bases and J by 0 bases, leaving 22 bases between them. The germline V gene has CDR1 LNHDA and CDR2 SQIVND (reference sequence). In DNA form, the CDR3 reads TGTGCCAGTAACTTAGCGGCAGAGAACGTCTATAGCAATCAGCCCCAGCATTTT. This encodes CASNLAAENVYSNQPQHF.

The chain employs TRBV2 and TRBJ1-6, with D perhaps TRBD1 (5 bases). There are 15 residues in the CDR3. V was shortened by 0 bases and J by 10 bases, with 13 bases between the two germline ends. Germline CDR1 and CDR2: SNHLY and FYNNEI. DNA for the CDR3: TGTGCCAGCAGTGAAGCCCCAGGGAGTAGCTCACCCCTCCACTTT. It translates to CASSEAPGSSSPLHF. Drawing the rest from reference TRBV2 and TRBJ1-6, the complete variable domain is EPEVTQTPSHQVTQMGQEVILRCVPISNHLYFYWYRQILGQKVEFLVSFYNNEISEKSEIFDDQFSVERPDGSNFTLKIRSTKLEDSAMYFCASSEAPGSSSPLHFGNGTRLTVT.

The CDR3 is CASSPLTDSLGNTIYF. The CDR3 coding sequence is TGTGCCAGCTCACCCCTTACGGACAGCCTTGGAAACACCATATATTTT. This chain connects TRBV18 to TRBJ1-3, with D perhaps TRBD1 (6 bases). V gave up 3 bases and J gave up 3 bases, with 15 bases separating them. This CDR3 comprises 16 residues. Germline CDR1 reads KGHSH; CDR2 reads LQKENI.

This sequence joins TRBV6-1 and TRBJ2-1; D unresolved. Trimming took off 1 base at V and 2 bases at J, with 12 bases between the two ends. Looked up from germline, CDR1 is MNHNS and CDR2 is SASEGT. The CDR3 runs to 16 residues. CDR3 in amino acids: CASSEDSNGPYNEQFF. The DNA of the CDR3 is TGTGCCAGCAGTGAAGACTCGAACGGGCCCTACAATGAGCAGTTCTTC.

CDR3 sequence: CASSLYGGGTDTQYF. The CDR3 region has the DNA TGTGCCAGCAGTTTATATGGGGGGGGAACAGATACGCAGTATTTT. The rearrangement joins TRBV27 to TRBJ2-3; 7 positions agree with TRBD2. V lost 1 base, J lost 3 bases, and 4 bases stayed unmatched. The CDR3 totals 15 residues. CDR1 is MNHEY and CDR2 is SMNVEV in the germline V gene (reference sequence).

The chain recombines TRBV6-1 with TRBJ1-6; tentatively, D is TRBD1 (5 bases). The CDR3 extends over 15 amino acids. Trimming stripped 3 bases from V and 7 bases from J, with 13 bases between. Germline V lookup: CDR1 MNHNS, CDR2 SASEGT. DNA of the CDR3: TGTGCCAGCAGTGATGGGGGGGGTGCGAATTCACCCCTCCACTTT. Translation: CASSDGGGANSPLHF.

CDR3 nucleotides: TGCGCCAGCAGCTTGGAGGGGCCTGGGGCCAACGTCCTGACTTTC. It is translated as CASSLEGPGANVLTF. J is TRBJ2-6 and V is TRBV5-1, with a weak D call TRBD1 (5 bases). This CDR3 is built from 15 residues. The germline V gene has CDR1 SGHRS and CDR2 YFSETQ. V gave up 0 bases and J gave up 2 bases, with 6 bases separating them.

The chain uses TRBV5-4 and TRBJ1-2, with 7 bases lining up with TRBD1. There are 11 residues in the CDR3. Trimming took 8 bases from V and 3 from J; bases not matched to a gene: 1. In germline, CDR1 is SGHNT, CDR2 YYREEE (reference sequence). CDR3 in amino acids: CASGTDYGYTF. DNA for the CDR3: TGTGCCAGTGGGACAGACTATGGCTACACCTTC.

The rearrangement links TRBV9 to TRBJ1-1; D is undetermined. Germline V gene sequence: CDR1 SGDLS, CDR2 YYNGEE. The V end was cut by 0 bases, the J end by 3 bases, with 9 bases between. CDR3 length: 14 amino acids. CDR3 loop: CASSVGPGDTEAFF. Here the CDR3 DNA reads TGTGCCAGCAGCGTAGGACCGGGAGACACTGAAGCTTTCTTT.

The CDR3: CASSDPTGQAKLYGYTF. CDR3 DNA: TGTGCCAGCAGTGATCCCACGGGACAGGCGAAACTCTATGGCTACACCTTC. This chain uses TRBV2 with TRBJ1-2; TRBD1 aligns across 8 bases. CDR3 length: 17 amino acids. Germline CDR1 reads SNHLY; CDR2 reads FYNNEI. The V gene end was trimmed by 3 bases and the J gene end by 4 bases; junction bases not matched to a gene: 13.

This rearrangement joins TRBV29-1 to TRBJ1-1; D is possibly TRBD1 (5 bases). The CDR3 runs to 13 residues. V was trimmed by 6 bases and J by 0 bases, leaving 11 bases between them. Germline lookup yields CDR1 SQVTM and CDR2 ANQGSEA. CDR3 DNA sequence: TGCAGCGTCGCAGGGTGGATGAACACTGAAGCTTTCTTT. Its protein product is CSVAGWMNTEAFF.

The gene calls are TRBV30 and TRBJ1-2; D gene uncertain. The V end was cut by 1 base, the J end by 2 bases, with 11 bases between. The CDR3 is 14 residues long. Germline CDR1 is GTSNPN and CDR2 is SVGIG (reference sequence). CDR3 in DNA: TGTGCCTGGAGTGCGGCGGCTCGGAACTATGGCTACACCTTC. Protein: CAWSAAARNYGYTF.

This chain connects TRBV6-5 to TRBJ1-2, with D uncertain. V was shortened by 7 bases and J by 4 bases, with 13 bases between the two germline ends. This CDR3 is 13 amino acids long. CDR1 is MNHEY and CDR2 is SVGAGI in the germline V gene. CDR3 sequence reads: CASKPPGIYGYTF. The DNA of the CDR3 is TGTGCCAGCAAACCCCCCGGAATCTATGGCTACACCTTC.

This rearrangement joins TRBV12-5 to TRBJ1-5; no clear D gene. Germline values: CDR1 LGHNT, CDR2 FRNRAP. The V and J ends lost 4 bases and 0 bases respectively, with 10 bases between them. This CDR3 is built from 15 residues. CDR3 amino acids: CASGYDGDSNQPQHF. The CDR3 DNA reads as TGTGCTAGTGGTTACGACGGAGATAGCAATCAGCCCCAGCATTTT.